Listed below are T cell receptor beta chains from one sample, sequenced in a study of Ad26.COV2.S vaccination and SARS-CoV-2 variants. Sequencing used immunoSEQ multiplex PCR; TCRdb keeps in-frame clones, though not all of them. The repertoire consists of roughly 380,000 clones, with more than 75% occurring once and the leading ten covering 3.5% to 4%. The starting material was peripheral blood, obtained in a trial of Ad26.COV2.S vaccine versus placebo. The origin of the receptors is a person aged 18-65 years who received the Ad26.COV2.S COVID-19 vaccine or a placebo. CDR3s include the opening cysteine and the closing phenylalanine or tryptophan. D genes are given only for firm matches. Clone sizes are given selectively: once, few, many, or a class where the clone is expanded.

.,.,TRBJ1-4,TRBV25-1,CASSGTRGVGPEKLFF,TGTGCCAGCAGTGGCACTCGTGGGGTGGGCCCCGAAAAACTGTTTTTT
TRBD1,.,TRBJ1-2,TRBV19,CASRGDRALGYGYTF,TGTGCCAGTAGAGGGGACAGGGCGCTTGGCTATGGCTACACCTTC
.,.,TRBJ2-1,TRBV18,CASSPPLASRGSSYNEQFF,TGTGCCAGCTCACCACCGCTAGCTTCACGGGGCAGCTCCTACAATGAGCAGTTCTTC
.,.,TRBJ1-4,TRBV27,CASSLLTGNEKLFF,TGTGCCAGCAGTTTATTGACTGGAAATGAAAAACTGTTTTTT
.,.,TRBJ2-7,TRBV7-2,CASSSPGGGGSYYEQYF,TGTGCCAGCAGCTCCCCTGGGGGGGGCGGCTCGTATTACGAGCAGTACTTC
.,.,TRBJ1-5,TRBV13,CASSYKGDQPQHF,TGTGCCAGCAGCTATAAGGGGGATCAGCCCCAGCATTTT
.,.,TRBJ1-5,TRBV6-2/TRBV6-3,CASSYSIVPPGQPQHF,TGTGCCAGCAGTTACTCGATAGTGCCACCTGGACAGCCCCAGCATTTT
.,.,TRBJ2-2,TRBV6-4,CASSVLANTGELFF,TGTGCCAGCAGTGTCCTAGCGAACACCGGGGAGCTGTTTTTT
.,.,TRBJ1-4,TRBV28,CASAPGSINEKLFF,TGTGCCAGCGCACCGGGATCCATAAATGAAAAACTGTTTTTT
.,once,TRBJ2-1,TRBV29-1,CSVGSYNEQFF,TGCAGCGTAGGATCCTACAATGAGCAGTTCTTC
TRBD2,.,TRBJ2-7,TRBV9,CASSVAPAGGFYEQYF,TGTGCCAGCAGCGTAGCCCCAGCGGGGGGGTTTTACGAGCAGTACTTC